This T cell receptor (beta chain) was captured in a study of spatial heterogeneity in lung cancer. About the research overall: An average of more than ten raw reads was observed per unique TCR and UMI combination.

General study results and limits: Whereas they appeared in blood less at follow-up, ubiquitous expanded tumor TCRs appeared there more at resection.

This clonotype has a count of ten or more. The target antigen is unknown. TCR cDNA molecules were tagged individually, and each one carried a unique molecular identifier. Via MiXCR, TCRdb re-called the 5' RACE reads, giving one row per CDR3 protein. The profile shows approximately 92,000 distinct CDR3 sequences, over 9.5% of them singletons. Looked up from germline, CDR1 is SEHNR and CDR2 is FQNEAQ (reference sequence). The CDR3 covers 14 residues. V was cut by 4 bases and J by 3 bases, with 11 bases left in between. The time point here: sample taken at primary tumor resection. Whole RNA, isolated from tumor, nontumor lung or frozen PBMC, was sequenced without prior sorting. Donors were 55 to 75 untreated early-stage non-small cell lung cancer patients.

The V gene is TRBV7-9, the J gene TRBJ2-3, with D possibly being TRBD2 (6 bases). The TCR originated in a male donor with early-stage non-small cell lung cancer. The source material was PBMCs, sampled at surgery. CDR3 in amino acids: CASSSTGVTDTQYF. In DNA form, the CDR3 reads TGTGCCAGCAGCTCCACGGGGGTGACAGATACGCAGTATTTT.